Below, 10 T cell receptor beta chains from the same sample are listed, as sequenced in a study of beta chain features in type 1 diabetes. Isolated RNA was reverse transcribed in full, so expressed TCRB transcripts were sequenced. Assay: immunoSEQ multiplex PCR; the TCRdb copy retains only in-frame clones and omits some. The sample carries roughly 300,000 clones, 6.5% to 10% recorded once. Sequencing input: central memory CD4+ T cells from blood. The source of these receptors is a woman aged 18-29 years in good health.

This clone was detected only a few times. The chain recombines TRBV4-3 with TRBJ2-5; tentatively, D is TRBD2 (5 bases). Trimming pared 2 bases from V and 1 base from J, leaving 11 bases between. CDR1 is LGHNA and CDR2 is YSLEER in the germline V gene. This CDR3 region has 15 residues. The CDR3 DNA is TGCGCCAGCAGCCAATCCGGACTGCTCCAAGAGACCCAGTACTTC. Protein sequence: CASSQSGLLQETQYF.

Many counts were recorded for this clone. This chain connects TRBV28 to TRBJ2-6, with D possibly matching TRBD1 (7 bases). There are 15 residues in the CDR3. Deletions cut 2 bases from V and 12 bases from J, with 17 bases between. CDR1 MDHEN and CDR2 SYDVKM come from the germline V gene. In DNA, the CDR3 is TGTGCCAGCAGTTTAGTCGACAGGGACTCAGGCGTCCTGACTTTC. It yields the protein CASSLVDRDSGVLTF.

The CDR3 region is CASSLARVGYEQYF. CDR3 coding DNA: TGTGCCAGCAGTTTGGCCAGGGTAGGCTACGAGCAGTACTTC. The J gene is TRBJ2-7, the V gene TRBV27; D may be TRBD1 (5 bases). The germline CDR1 and CDR2 sequences are MNHEY and SMNVEV (reference sequence). Trimming removed 3 bases at V and 3 bases at J, with 12 bases between. The length of the CDR3 is 14 residues.

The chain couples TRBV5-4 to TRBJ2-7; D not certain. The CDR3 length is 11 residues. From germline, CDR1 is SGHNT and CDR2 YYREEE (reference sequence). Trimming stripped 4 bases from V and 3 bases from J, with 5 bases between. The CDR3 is CASSANYEQYF. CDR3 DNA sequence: TGTGCCAGCAGCGCGAACTACGAGCAGTACTTC.

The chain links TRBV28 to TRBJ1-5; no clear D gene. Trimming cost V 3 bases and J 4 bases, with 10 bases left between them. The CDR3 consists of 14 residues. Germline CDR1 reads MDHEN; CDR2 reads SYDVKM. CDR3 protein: CASSFPSPNQPQHF. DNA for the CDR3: TGTGCCAGCAGTTTCCCTAGCCCGAATCAGCCCCAGCATTTT.

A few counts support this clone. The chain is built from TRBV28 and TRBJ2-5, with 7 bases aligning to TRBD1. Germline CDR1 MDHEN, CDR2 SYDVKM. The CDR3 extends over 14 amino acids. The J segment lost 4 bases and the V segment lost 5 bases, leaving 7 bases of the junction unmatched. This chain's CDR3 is CASSPRQGGETQYF. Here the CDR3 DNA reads TGTGCCAGCAGTCCGCGACAGGGTGGAGAGACCCAGTACTTC. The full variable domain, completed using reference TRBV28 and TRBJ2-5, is DVKVTQSSRYLVKRTGEKVFLECVQDMDHENMFWYRQDPGLGLRLIYFSYDVKMKEKGDIPEGYSVSREKKERFSLILESASTNQTSMYLCASSPRQGGETQYFGPGTRLLVL.

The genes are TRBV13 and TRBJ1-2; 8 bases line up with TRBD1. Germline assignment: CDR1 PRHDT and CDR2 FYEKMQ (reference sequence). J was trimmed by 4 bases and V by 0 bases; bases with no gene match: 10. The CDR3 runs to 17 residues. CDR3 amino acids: CASSLGGPRTGRYGYTF. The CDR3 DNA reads TGTGCCAGCAGCTTAGGAGGCCCCCGGACAGGGCGCTATGGCTACACCTTC.

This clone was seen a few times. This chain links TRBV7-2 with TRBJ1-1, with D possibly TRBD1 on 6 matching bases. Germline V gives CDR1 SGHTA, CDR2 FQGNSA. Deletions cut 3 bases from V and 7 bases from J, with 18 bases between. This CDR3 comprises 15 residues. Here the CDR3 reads CASSLGHAIGVEAFF. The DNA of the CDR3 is TGTGCCAGCAGCTTGGGACACGCCATCGGAGTTGAAGCTTTCTTT.

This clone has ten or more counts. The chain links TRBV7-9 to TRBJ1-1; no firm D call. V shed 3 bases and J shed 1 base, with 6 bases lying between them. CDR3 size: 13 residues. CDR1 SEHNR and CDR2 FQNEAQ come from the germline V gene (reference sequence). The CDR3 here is CASSLATNTEAFF. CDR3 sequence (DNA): TGTGCCAGCAGCTTGGCCACGAACACTGAAGCTTTCTTT.

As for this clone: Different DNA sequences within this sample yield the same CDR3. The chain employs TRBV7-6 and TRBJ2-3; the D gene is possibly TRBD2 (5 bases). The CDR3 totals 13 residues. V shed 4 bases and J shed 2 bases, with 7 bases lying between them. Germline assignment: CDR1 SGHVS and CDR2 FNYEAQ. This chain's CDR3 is CASSSRDTDTQYF. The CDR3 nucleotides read TGTGCCAGCAGCTCCCGGGACACAGATACGCAGTATTTT.